This paragraph reports one T cell receptor beta chain. Its specificity is not known. PCR amplification relied on 60 Vbeta primers (plus 13 Jbeta primers). Generated by immunoSEQ multiplex PCR, the TCRdb table keeps only in-frame clones and is missing some. The sample records 160,000 or so clones, approximately 80% being singletons. The sample is drawn from a study of cytomegalovirus exposure and HLA in healthy donors. Findings and limits, study-wide: It was reported that TCR beta sequences correctly inferred the HLA-A and HLA-B alleles for most subjects. The investigators catalogued 150 or so TCR beta chains as cytomegalovirus-associated. Earlier results showed most TCR beta V segments being productive about 90% or about 30% of the time.

The CDR3 is 17 amino acids. The germline gives CDR1 LNHDA, CDR2 SQIVND (reference sequence). The J segment lost 1 base and the V segment lost 7 bases, leaving 10 bases of the junction unmatched. The chain combines TRBV19 with TRBJ2-6, with 7 positions matching TRBD1. The sequenced sample was PBMCs. The TCR was taken from a man under 40 in good health and CMV-seropositive. This CDR3 is CASTSGQLHSGANVLTF. The CDR3 DNA follows: TGTGCCAGTACCTCGGGACAGCTCCATTCTGGGGCCAACGTCCTGACTTTC.